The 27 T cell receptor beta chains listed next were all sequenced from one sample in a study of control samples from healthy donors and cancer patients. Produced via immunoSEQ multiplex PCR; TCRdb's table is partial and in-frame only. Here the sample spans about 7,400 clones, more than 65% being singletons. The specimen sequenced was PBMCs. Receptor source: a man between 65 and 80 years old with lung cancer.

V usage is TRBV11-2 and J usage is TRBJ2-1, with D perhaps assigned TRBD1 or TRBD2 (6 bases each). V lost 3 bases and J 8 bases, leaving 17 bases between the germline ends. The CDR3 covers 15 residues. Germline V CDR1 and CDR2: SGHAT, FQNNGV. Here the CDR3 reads CASSLLGGGVDEQFF. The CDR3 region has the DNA TGTGCCAGCAGCTTGCTGGGGGGCGGGGTCGATGAGCAGTTCTTC.

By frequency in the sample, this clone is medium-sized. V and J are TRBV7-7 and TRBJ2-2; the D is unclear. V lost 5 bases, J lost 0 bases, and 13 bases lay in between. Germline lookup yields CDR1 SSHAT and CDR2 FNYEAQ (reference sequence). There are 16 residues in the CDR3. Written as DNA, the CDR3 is TGTGCCAGCAGCCTATCGTGGGGAACGAACACCGGGGAGCTGTTTTTT. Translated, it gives CASSLSWGTNTGELFF.

In DNA form, the CDR3 reads TGTGCCAGCAGGCCTCGGGACATCGGGGTTGCGGGCAATCAGCCCCAGCATTTT. Its translation: CASRPRDIGVAGNQPQHF. The rearrangement uses TRBV27 and TRBJ1-5; a weak D match, TRBD1 (6 bases). CDR1 is MNHEY, CDR2 SMNVEV, per germline (reference sequence). The CDR3 spans 18 residues. Trimming left V 6 bases short and J 2 bases short, with 23 bases between.

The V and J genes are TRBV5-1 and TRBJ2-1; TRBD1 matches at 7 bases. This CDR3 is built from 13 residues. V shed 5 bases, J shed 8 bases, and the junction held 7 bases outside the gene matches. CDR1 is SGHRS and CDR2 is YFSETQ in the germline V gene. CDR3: CASRQGIDDEQFF. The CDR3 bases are TGCGCCAGCAGACAGGGGATCGATGATGAGCAGTTCTTC.

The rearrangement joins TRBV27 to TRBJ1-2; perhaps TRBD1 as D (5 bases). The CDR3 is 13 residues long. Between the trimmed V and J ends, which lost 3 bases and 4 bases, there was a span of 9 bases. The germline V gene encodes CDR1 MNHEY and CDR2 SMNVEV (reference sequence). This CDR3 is CASSFQGTYGYTF. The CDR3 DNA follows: TGTGCCAGCAGTTTTCAGGGCACCTATGGCTACACCTTC.

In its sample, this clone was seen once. Here the CDR3 reads CASSPGQGAYGYTF. The CDR3 DNA reads TGCGCCAGCAGTCCAGGACAGGGAGCCTATGGCTACACCTTC. The chain is built from TRBV10-1 and TRBJ1-2; 8 bases agree with TRBD1. This CDR3 is 14 amino acids long. V was clipped by 5 bases and J by 4 bases; unmatched bases: 6. Germline-derived CDR1 and CDR2 are WNHNN and SYGVQD (reference sequence).

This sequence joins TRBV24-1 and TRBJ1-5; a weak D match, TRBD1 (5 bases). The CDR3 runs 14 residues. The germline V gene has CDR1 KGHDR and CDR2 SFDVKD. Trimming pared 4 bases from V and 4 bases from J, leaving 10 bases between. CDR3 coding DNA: TGTGCCACCAGTGACCCTGACAGAAATCAGCCCCAGCATTTT. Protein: CATSDPDRNQPQHF.

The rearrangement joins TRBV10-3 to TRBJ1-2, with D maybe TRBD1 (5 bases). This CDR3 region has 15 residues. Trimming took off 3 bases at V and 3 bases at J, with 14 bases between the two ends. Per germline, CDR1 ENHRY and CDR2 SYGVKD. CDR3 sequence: CAISENQGRDYGYTF. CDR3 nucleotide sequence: TGTGCCATCAGTGAAAATCAGGGAAGGGACTATGGCTACACCTTC.

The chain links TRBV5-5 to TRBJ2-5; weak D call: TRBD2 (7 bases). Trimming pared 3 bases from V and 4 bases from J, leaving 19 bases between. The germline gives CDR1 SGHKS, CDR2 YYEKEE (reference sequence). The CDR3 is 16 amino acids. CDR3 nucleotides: TGTGCCAGCAGCTCCGCGGGGGCCCTAAACGGAGAGACCCAGTACTTC. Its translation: CASSSAGALNGETQYF.

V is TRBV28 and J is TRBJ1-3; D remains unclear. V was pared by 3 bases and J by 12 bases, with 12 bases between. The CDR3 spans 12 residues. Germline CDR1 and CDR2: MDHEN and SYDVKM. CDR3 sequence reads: CASSLVSAGIYF. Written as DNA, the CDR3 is TGTGCCAGCAGTTTGGTCAGCGCGGGCATATATTTT.

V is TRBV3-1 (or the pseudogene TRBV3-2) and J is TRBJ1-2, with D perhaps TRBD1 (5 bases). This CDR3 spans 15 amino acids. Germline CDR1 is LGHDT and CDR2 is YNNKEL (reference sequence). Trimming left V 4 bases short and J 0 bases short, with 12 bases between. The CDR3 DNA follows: TGTGCCAGCAGCCGTGGCGGGGGATCTAACTATGGCTACACCTTC. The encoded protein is CASSRGGGSNYGYTF.

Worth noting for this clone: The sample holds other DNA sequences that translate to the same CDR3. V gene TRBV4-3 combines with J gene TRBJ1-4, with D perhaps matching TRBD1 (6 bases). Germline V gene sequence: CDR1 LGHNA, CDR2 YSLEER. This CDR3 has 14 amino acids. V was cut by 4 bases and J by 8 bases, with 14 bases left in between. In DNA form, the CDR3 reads TGCGCCAGCAGCCCATCGGGACATCAGGAAAAACTGTTTTTT. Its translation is CASSPSGHQEKLFF.

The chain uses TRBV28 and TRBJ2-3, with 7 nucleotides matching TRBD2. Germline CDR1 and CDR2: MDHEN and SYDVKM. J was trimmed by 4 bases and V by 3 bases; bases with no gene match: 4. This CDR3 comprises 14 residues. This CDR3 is CASSFQRGPDTQYF. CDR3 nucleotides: TGTGCCAGCAGTTTTCAGCGGGGTCCAGATACGCAGTATTTT.

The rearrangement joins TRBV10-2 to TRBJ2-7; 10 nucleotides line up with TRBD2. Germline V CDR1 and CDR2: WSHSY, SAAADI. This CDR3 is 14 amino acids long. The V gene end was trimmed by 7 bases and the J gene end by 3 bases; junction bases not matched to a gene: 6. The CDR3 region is CASIRTSGSYEQYF. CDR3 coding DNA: TGCGCCAGCATTCGGACTAGCGGCAGCTACGAGCAGTACTTC.

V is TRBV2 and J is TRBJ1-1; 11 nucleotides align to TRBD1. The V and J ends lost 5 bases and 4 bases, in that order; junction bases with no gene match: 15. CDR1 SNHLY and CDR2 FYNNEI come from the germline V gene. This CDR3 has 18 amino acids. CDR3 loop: CASSRTGTGGLGPTEAFF. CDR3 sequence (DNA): TGTGCCAGCAGTCGTACCGGGACAGGGGGTTTGGGGCCCACTGAAGCTTTCTTT.

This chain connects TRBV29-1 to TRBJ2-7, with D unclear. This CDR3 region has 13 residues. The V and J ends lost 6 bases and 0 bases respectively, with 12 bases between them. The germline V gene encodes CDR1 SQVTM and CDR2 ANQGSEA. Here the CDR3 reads CSVLTSSSYEQYF. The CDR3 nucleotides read TGCAGCGTGTTAACGAGCAGCTCCTACGAGCAGTACTTC.

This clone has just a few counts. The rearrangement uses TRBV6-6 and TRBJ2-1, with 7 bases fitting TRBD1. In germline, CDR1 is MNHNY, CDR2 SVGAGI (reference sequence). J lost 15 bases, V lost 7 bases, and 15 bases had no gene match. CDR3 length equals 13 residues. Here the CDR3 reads CASTSQGTSQSFF. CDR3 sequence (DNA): TGTGCCAGCACCTCACAGGGGACCTCTCAATCGTTCTTC.

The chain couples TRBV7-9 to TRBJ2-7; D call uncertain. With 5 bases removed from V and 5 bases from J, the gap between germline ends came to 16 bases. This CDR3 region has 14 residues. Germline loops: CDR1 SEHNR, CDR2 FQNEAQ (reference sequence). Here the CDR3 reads CASSLMIAADEQYF. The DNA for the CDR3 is TGTGCCAGCAGCCTTATGATAGCAGCTGACGAGCAGTACTTC.

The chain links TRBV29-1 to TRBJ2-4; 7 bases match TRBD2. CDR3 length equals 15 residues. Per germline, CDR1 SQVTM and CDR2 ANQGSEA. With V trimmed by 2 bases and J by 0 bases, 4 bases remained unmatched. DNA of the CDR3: TGCAGCGTTGAACCATTAGCGGGAGCCAAAAACATTCAGTACTTC. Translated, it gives CSVEPLAGAKNIQYF.

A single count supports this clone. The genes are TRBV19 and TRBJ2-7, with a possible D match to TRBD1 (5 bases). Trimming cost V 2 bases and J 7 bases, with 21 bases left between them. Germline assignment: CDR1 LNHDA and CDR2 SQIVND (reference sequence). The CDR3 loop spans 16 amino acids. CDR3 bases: TGTGCCAGTAGTATACTTCCGACAGCCAGTACGATGGAGCAGTACTTC. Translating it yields CASSILPTASTMEQYF. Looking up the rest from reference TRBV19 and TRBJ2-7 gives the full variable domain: DGGITQSPKYLFRKEGQNVTLSCEQNLNHDAMYWYRQDPGQGLRLIYYSQIVNDFQKGDIAEGYSVSREKKESFPLTVTSAQKNPTAFYLCASSILPTASTMEQYFGPGTRLTVT.

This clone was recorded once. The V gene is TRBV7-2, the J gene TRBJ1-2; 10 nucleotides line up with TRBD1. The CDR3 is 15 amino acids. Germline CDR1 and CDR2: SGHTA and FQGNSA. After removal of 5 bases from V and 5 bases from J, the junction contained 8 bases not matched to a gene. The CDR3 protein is CASSGDRGRGYGYTF. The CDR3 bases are TGTGCCAGCAGCGGCGACAGGGGGCGGGGGTATGGCTACACCTTC.

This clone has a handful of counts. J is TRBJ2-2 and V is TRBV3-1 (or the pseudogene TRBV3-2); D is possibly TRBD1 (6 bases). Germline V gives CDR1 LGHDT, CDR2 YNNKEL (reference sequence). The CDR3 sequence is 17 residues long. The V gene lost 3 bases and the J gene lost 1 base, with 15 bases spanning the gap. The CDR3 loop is CASSHYPQTGNTGELFF. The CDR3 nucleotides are TGTGCCAGCAGCCATTACCCTCAGACAGGGAACACCGGGGAGCTGTTTTTT.

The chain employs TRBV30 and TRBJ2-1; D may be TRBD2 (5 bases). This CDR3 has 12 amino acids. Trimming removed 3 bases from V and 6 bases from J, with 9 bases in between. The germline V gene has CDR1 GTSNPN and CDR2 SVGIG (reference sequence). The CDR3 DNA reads TGTGCCTGGAGGAGGGCTACCAATGAGCAGTTCTTC. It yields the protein CAWRRATNEQFF.

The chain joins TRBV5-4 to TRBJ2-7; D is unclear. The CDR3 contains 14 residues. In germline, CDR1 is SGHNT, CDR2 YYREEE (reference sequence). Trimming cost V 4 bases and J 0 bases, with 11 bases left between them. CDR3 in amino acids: CASSRITNSYEQYF. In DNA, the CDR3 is TGTGCCAGCAGCCGGATCACGAACTCCTACGAGCAGTACTTC.

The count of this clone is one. The CDR3 loop is CSVEPSGRQSGEQFF. As DNA, the CDR3 is TGCAGCGTTGAACCTAGCGGGAGGCAATCTGGTGAGCAGTTCTTC. The chain combines TRBV29-1 with TRBJ2-1, with TRBD2 matching over 11 bases. CDR3 length: 15 amino acids. With V trimmed by 2 bases and J by 9 bases, 9 bases remained unmatched. Germline CDR1 SQVTM, CDR2 ANQGSEA.

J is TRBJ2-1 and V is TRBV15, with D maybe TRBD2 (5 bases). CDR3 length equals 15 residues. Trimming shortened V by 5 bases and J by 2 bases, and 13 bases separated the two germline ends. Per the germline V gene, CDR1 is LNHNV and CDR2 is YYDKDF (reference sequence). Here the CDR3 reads CATSPEDSPYNEQFF. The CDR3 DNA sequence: TGTGCCACCAGCCCGGAGGACTCCCCCTACAATGAGCAGTTCTTC.

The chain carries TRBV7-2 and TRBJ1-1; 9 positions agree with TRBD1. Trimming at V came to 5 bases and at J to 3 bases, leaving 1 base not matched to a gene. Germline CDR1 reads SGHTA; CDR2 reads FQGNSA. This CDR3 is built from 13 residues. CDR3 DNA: TGTGCCAGCAGCCGACAGGGGGACACTGAAGCTTTCTTT. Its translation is CASSRQGDTEAFF.